This T cell receptor beta chain originates from a study of blood T cell repertoires in COVID-19. Across the whole study: The United States, Italy and Spain were the sources of the acute and convalescent COVID-19 samples. In each case, the material was cDNA or gDNA derived from T cells, B-cell-depleted T cells, or PBMCs.

In the original processing: Quantification of nucleated cells was approximated via reference gene primer amplification. Produced via immunoSEQ multiplex PCR; TCRdb's table is partial and in-frame only. The V and J calls and clone size come from that table; D and trimming were worked out from the DNA. The sample holds 200,000 to 250,000 clones; 82% are singletons and the top ten take 3% to 4%. CDR3 length equals 15 residues. With V trimmed by 4 bases and J by 2 bases, 2 bases remained unmatched. CDR1 is SGHRS and CDR2 is YFSETQ in the germline V gene. The participants were between roughly 18 and 89 years old and came from some 23 US areas.

The receptor's source is a woman in her sixties or seventies who had recovered from COVID-19. J is TRBJ2-5 and V is TRBV5-1; 13 bases agree with TRBD2. The sample was PBMCs or T cells enriched from blood (not recorded which). CDR3 residues: CASSPGLAGQETQYF. Here the CDR3 DNA reads TGCGCCAGCAGCCCGGGACTAGCGGGGCAAGAGACCCAGTACTTC.